A selection of T cell receptor beta chains follows, all from one sample in a study of T cells after yellow fever vaccination. TCRdb fed the 5' RACE reads into MiXCR, producing one record per CDR3 protein. The sample holds some 240,000 distinct CDR3 sequences, roughly 4.8% seen once. Material: CD4+ T cells sorted from PBMCs, obtained on the day of the yellow fever booster vaccination. These receptors originate from a man aged 18-30 years who received the YFV17D yellow fever vaccine. The CDR3 runs from the conserved cysteine through the conserved F or W. A D gene is named only where the DNA matches it firmly.

CDR3,V,J,D
CSAKLDEQFF,TRBV20-1,TRBJ2-1,.
CASSPPGVINIQYF,TRBV5-1,TRBJ2-4,.
CASSGLTVNTEAFF,TRBV25-1,TRBJ1-1,.
CASSKRLAGSQETQYF,TRBV7-2,TRBJ2-5,TRBD2
CASSVNRDGDTQYF,TRBV11-2,TRBJ2-3,.
CSARKGGPNQPQHF,TRBV20-1,TRBJ1-5,.
CASSQGLLLNIQYF,TRBV3-1,TRBJ2-4,.
CASSFVAAEQYF,TRBV7-2,TRBJ2-7,.
CASSSIGTGPANTEAFF,TRBV7-2,TRBJ1-1,TRBD1
CASSQRGSTEAFF,TRBV6-5,TRBJ1-1,.
CASRLGGGNEQFF,TRBV2,TRBJ2-1,.
CASSYQASNTEAFF,TRBV6-5,TRBJ1-1,.
CASSLGRGGETQYF,TRBV5-4,TRBJ2-5,.
CASDYARGRHGYTF,TRBV6-5,TRBJ1-2,.
CASSLGAGGSYEQYF,TRBV7-9,TRBJ2-7,.
CASSATGTGGEDTIYF,TRBV12-3/TRBV12-4,TRBJ1-3,TRBD1
CASSFLRLGDTQYF,TRBV7-2,TRBJ2-3,.
CASSHTGGQGNTEAFF,TRBV12-3/TRBV12-4,TRBJ1-1,TRBD1
CASRLHRGANTEAFF,TRBV27,TRBJ1-1,.
CATNGGGELFF,TRBV28,TRBJ2-2,.
CASSVGDIGGETQYF,TRBV9,TRBJ2-5,.
CASSEKKRETQYF,TRBV10-1,TRBJ2-5,.
CASSPRTGSPLHF,TRBV14,TRBJ1-6,.
CASGRAVNQPQHF,TRBV7-2,TRBJ1-5,.
CASSAPGGQGGTDTQYF,TRBV9,TRBJ2-3,.
CASREQGFTEAFF,TRBV11-2,TRBJ1-1,.
CASSLAPGTGRPEAFF,TRBV7-2,TRBJ1-1,.
CASSARQYTGELFF,TRBV9,TRBJ2-2,.
CSARSGAVNVRAFF,TRBV20-1,TRBJ1-1,.
CASSWEYTGELFF,TRBV7-2,TRBJ2-2,.
CASTLLLGQGGQPEAFF,TRBV12-3/TRBV12-4,TRBJ1-1,TRBD1
CASSQDRLAGGETQYF,TRBV14,TRBJ2-5,TRBD2
CASSRDLQETQYF,TRBV18,TRBJ2-5,.